The present T cell receptor beta chain was sequenced within a study of cytomegalovirus exposure and HLA in healthy donors. This CDR3 spans 19 amino acids. Trimming took 2 bases from V and 4 from J; bases not matched to a gene: 9. The germline V gene encodes CDR1 KGHSH and CDR2 LQKENI. The study's findings and limits: Reportedly, TCR beta sequences accurately predicted HLA-A and HLA-B alleles in most subjects. High sensitivity and specificity were reportedly achieved when the classifier diagnosed cytomegalovirus status.

A multiplex PCR was run with 60 Vbeta primers and 13 Jbeta primers. Using immunoSEQ multiplex PCR, the repertoire was profiled, and TCRdb retains in-frame clones only, with some absent. The data hold fewer than 200,000 clones, with 80% observed a single time. With regard to this clone: What it binds is unknown.

This receptor was obtained from a boy under 18 in good health and CMV-seronegative. V and J are TRBV18 and TRBJ2-3; 16 bases line up with TRBD2. Sequencing was performed on PBMCs. CDR3 DNA sequence: TGTGCCAGCTCACCAAGAGGGACTAGCGGGAGGGCCAGGGCAGATACGCAGTATTTT. Protein: CASSPRGTSGRARADTQYF.